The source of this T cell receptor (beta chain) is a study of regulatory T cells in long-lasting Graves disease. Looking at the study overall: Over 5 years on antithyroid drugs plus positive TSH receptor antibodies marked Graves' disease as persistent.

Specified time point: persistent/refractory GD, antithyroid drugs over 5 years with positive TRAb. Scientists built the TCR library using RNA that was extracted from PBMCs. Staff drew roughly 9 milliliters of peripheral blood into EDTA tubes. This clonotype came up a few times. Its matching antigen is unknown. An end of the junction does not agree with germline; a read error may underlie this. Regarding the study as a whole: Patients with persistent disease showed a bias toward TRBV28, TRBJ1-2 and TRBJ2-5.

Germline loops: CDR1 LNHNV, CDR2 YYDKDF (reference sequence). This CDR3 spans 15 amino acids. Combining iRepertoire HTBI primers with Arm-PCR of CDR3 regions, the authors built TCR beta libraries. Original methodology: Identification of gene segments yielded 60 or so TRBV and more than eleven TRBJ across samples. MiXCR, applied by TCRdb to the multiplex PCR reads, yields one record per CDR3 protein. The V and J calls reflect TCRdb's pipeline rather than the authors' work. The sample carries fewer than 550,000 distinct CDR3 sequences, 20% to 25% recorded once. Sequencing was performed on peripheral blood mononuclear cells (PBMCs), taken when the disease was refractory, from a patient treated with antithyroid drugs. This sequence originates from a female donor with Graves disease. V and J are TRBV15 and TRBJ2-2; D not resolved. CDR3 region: CATGSHKANTGELFF. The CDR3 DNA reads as TGTGCCACCGGCAGCCACAAAGCGAACACCGGGGAGCTGTTTTTT.